The subject of this entry is one T cell receptor (beta chain). This specimen belongs to a study of blood T cell repertoires in COVID-19. In germline, CDR1 is MDHEN, CDR2 SYDVKM. The CDR3 covers 13 residues. V lost 1 base, J lost 4 bases, and 7 bases lay in between. Study processing details: Cell counts per sample came from amplifying reference gene primers. The assay was immunoSEQ multiplex PCR, and TCRdb's table has in-frame clones only and misses some. From that table come the V and J calls and clone size; the DNA was used to work out D and trimming. The sample holds 150,000 to 200,000 clones, about 83% seen once.

This chain uses TRBV28 with TRBJ1-2; D is uncertain. The sample taken for sequencing was peripheral blood. The source of this sequence is a man aged 60 to 69 with acute or convalescent COVID-19. CDR3 bases: TGTGCCAGCAGTTTATCAGTGCTCTATGGCTACACCTTC. It is translated as CASSLSVLYGYTF.